Sequencing of this TCR beta chain was carried out in a study of T cell responses to AZD1222 COVID-19 vaccine. Sequenced by immunoSEQ multiplex PCR; TCRdb stores in-frame clones only, minus some. The table has 180,000 or so clones, roughly nine tenths seen once; the top ten hold over 1.5%. The clonotype comes from an adult who received the AZD1222 COVID-19 vaccine. Here the sequenced sample was peripheral blood, taken 28 days after the second AZD1222 dose.

DNA for the CDR3: TGTGCCAGCAGACCTGCTGGGGCCAACGTCCTGACTTTC. As protein: CASRPAGANVLTF. The chain is built from TRBV27 and TRBJ2-6, with D uncertain. Looked up from germline, CDR1 is MNHEY and CDR2 is SMNVEV (reference sequence). V was pared by 6 bases and J by 2 bases, with 5 bases between. The CDR3 spans 13 residues.